Presented here are 16 T cell receptor beta chains from one specimen sequenced in a study of metastatic and nonmetastatic thyroid tumors (dated by TCRdb to 2019 to 2021). Libraries came from PCR. The sequencer was an Illumina HiSeq 4000. In-frame beta chains were kept once TCRdb had trimmed the public reads at Q25 with fastp and called clones with MiXCR. The table for this sample lists around 15,000 clones; less than 25% of them were counted only once. Just over 20% of the sample rests with the top ten. Before undergoing thyroid surgery, none of the patients had been given any kind of treatment. Sequencing was carried out using adjacent normal tissue. The receptor source for this set is a female donor with papillary thyroid cancer or a benign thyroid nodule (not recorded which). Some clones in this sample may be carry-over from other donors' samples.

This chain connects TRBV5-1 to TRBJ2-7; 7 nucleotides line up with TRBD1. Germline V gene sequence: CDR1 SGHRS, CDR2 YFSETQ. The length of the CDR3 is 15 residues. Losses at the gene ends were 0 bases for V and 0 bases for J; bases not matched to a gene: 3. DNA for the CDR3: TGCGCCAGCAGCTTGGGACAGGGTTTCTCCTACGAGCAGTACTTC. Translated, it gives CASSLGQGFSYEQYF.

The J gene is TRBJ2-5, the V gene TRBV6-2 or TRBV6-3; 7 bases map to TRBD1. V gave up 6 bases and J gave up 5 bases; unmatched junction bases: 6. The CDR3 is 13 amino acids. CDR1 MNHEY and CDR2 SVGEGT come from the germline V gene. The chain's CDR3 is CASRRGLGETQYF. The DNA of the CDR3 is TGTGCCAGCAGGAGGGGGCTAGGGGAGACCCAGTACTTC.

The rearrangement uses TRBV6-1 and TRBJ2-7; possibly TRBD1 or TRBD2 for D (6 bases each). Trimming left V 0 bases short and J 3 bases short, with 12 bases between. The germline V gene has CDR1 MNHNS and CDR2 SASEGT. The length of the CDR3 is 15 residues. The CDR3 DNA sequence: TGTGCCAGCAGTGAAGCAATCGAGGGGGGCTACGAGCAGTACTTC. Protein sequence: CASSEAIEGGYEQYF.

This chain connects TRBV20-1 to TRBJ2-7, with D perhaps TRBD1 (6 bases). The CDR3 consists of 13 residues. CDR1 is DFQATT, CDR2 SNEGSKA, per germline (reference sequence). The ends were cut back, 3 bases at V and 4 bases at J, with 13 bases in the middle. CDR3 amino acids: CSASRQEAYEQYF. Here the CDR3 DNA reads TGCAGTGCTAGTCGACAGGAGGCTTACGAGCAGTACTTC.

This clone has just a few counts. This chain links TRBV6-2 or TRBV6-3 with TRBJ2-7; D is undetermined. Germline assignment: CDR1 MNHEY and CDR2 SVGEGT. This CDR3 contains 13 residues. V lost 6 bases to trimming and J lost 0 bases, with 9 bases between them. The CDR3 DNA follows: TGTGCCAGCAGGCCGGGTTCCTCCTACGAGCAGTACTTC. Its protein product is CASRPGSSYEQYF.

This rearrangement joins TRBV11-2 to TRBJ2-6; TRBD1 agrees at 7 bases. This CDR3 comprises 19 residues. J gave up 2 bases and V 5 bases, and 15 bases lay outside the gene matches. Germline CDR1 and CDR2: SGHAT and FQNNGV. CDR3 bases: TGTGCCAGCAGCCCCTACGAGGGGGCGGCCGGGCCTGGGGCCAACGTCCTGACTTTC. Protein product: CASSPYEGAAGPGANVLTF. Based on the CDR3 plus reference TRBV11-2 and TRBJ2-6, the full variable domain is EAGVAQSPRYKIIEKRQSVAFWCNPISGHATLYWYQQILGQGPKLLIQFQNNGVVDDSQLPKDRFSAERLKGVDSTLKIQPAKLEDSAVYLCASSPYEGAAGPGANVLTFGAGSRLTVL.

The sample holds a few counts of this clone. Written as DNA, the CDR3 is TGTGCCAGCAGCTTGTTAGGGGGAGGGACCTACGAGCAGTACTTC. It specifies CASSLLGGGTYEQYF. The V call is TRBV11-2, the J call TRBJ2-7, with a possible D match to TRBD2 (7 bases). The CDR3 runs to 15 residues. With 3 bases removed from V and 2 bases from J, the gap between germline ends came to 14 bases. CDR1 is SGHAT, CDR2 FQNNGV, per germline.

The chain is built from TRBV15 and TRBJ1-4; D is undetermined. Between the trimmed V and J ends, which lost 3 bases and 8 bases, there was a span of 10 bases. Germline values: CDR1 LNHNV, CDR2 YYDKDF (reference sequence). The CDR3 loop spans 13 amino acids. CDR3 sequence reads: CATSRVPWEKLFF. The CDR3 DNA sequence: TGTGCCACCAGCAGGGTCCCCTGGGAAAAACTGTTTTTT. Drawing the rest from reference TRBV15 and TRBJ1-4, the complete variable domain is DAMVIQNPRYQVTQFGKPVTLSCSQTLNHNVMYWYQQKSSQAPKLLFHYYDKDFNNEADTPDNFQSRRPNTSFCFLDIRSPGLGDTAMYLCATSRVPWEKLFFGSGTQLSVL.

This chain uses TRBV15 with TRBJ1-6, with D tentatively TRBD1 (5 bases). The CDR3 runs to 15 residues. Germline loops: CDR1 LNHNV, CDR2 YYDKDF (reference sequence). Trimming pared 3 bases from V and 9 bases from J, leaving 15 bases between. The CDR3 bases are TGTGCCACCAGCAGCAGGGCAGCTGGGATTTCACCCCTCCACTTT. It yields the protein CATSSRAAGISPLHF.

The chain has TRBV4-2 and TRBJ2-1, with a possible D match to TRBD1 (6 bases). This CDR3 has 17 amino acids. Germline lookup yields CDR1 LGHNA and CDR2 YNFKEQ. V lost 2 bases and J 4 bases, leaving 18 bases between the germline ends. Here the CDR3 reads CASSQYTGTRPYNEQFF. CDR3 DNA sequence: TGTGCCAGCAGCCAATACACCGGGACACGCCCGTACAATGAGCAGTTCTTC.

The chain employs TRBV7-3 and TRBJ2-1; TRBD2 is a possible D gene (6 bases). Trimming pared 1 base from V and 3 bases from J, leaving 13 bases between. Per germline, CDR1 SGHTA and CDR2 FQGTGA. CDR3 length equals 16 residues. In nucleotides, the CDR3 is TGTGCCAGCAGCTTAATGTTAATCGGGAGCTACAATGAGCAGTTCTTC. It specifies CASSLMLIGSYNEQFF.

This clone has at least ten counts. This sequence joins TRBV6-1 and TRBJ2-7; D possibly corresponds to TRBD2 (5 bases). V was clipped by 7 bases and J by 2 bases, with 6 bases between them. The CDR3 extends over 11 amino acids. CDR1 MNHNS and CDR2 SASEGT come from the germline V gene. In nucleotides, the CDR3 is TGTGCCAGCATGGGAGCCTACGAGCAGTACTTC. Its translation is CASMGAYEQYF.

The chain joins TRBV28 to TRBJ1-3; D is unresolved. This CDR3 region has 15 residues. Looked up from germline, CDR1 is MDHEN and CDR2 is SYDVKM. V was pared by 5 bases and J by 2 bases, with 13 bases between. CDR3 in amino acids: CASSPSRAPGNTIYF. The CDR3 nucleotides are TGTGCCAGCAGTCCTTCCCGGGCCCCTGGAAACACCATATATTTT.

The chain recombines TRBV6-2 or TRBV6-3 with TRBJ1-1; perhaps TRBD1 as D (5 bases). Germline V gene sequence: CDR1 MNHEY, CDR2 SVGEGT. The CDR3 contains 15 residues. Trimming removed 0 bases at V and 3 bases at J, with 11 bases between. The CDR3 reads CASSYSVGGDTEAFF. The CDR3 nucleotides are TGTGCCAGCAGTTACTCGGTCGGGGGAGACACTGAAGCTTTCTTT.

This clone was observed a few times. This sample includes further DNA sequences coding for the same CDR3. The CDR3 nucleotides read TGTGCCAGCAGCTTAGGGGGCGGGCCAAGGAATGAAAAACTGTTTTTT. Translating it yields CASSLGGGPRNEKLFF. The rearrangement links TRBV11-3 to TRBJ1-4, with a weak D call TRBD1 (5 bases). V was pared by 1 base and J by 5 bases, with 14 bases between. The CDR3 covers 16 residues. The germline V gene has CDR1 SGHNT and CDR2 YENEEA.

The chain employs TRBV6-1 and TRBJ2-7; 14 bases are a match to TRBD2. This CDR3 spans 14 amino acids. The trim removed 6 bases at V and 7 bases at J, leaving 5 bases unmatched. Germline CDR1 is MNHNS and CDR2 is SASEGT. The CDR3 is CASSGTSGSLEQYF. CDR3 nucleotides: TGTGCCAGCAGCGGGACTAGCGGGAGTCTAGAGCAGTACTTC.